This TCR beta chain was recovered during a study of blood T cell repertoires in COVID-19. TCRdb's table, derived via immunoSEQ multiplex PCR, lists solely in-frame clones and lacks some. The table has roughly 220,000 clones, about four fifths seen once. Germline loops: CDR1 MNHEY, CDR2 SVGAGI. The CDR3 length is 13 residues. V was cut by 5 bases and J by 4 bases, with 9 bases left in between. Sequencing was carried out using peripheral blood. This clonotype originated in a woman aged 30 to 39 who had recovered from COVID-19. The J gene is TRBJ1-5, the V gene TRBV6-5, with D possibly matching TRBD1 (5 bases). The CDR3 DNA reads as TGTGCCAGCAGTCAGGGAGGGAATCAGCCCCAGCATTTT. This translates into CASSQGGNQPQHF.